Included here is one TCR beta chain sequence, with context. Its antigen is as yet unknown. This sample was taken from a study of T cell responses to AZD1222 COVID-19 vaccine. The study's findings and limits: Elevations in Spike-specific TCR breadth and depth followed administration of two AZD1222 doses. Donors in the cohort were predominantly white British and more often female, and clonal diversity was possibly underestimated. At baseline, just five to seven AZD1222 recipients tested seropositive. After the peak T cell response, and only then, were repertoires sampled.

CDR1 SGHTA and CDR2 FQGTGA come from the germline V gene. The CDR3 has 14 amino acids. V shed 2 bases and J shed 10 bases, with 15 bases lying between them. The assay was immunoSEQ multiplex PCR, and TCRdb's table has in-frame clones only and misses some. Among 150,000 to 200,000 clones listed, approximately 92% were seen once. The sample was peripheral blood, taken on day 0 of AZD1222 vaccination. J is TRBJ2-1 and V is TRBV7-3, with D possibly matching TRBD1 (5 bases). This TCR was sampled from an adult in good health. The CDR3 reads CASSLGQGYREQFF. In nucleotides, the CDR3 is TGTGCCAGCAGCTTAGGGCAGGGCTATCGGGAGCAGTTCTTC. The variable domain in full, completed from reference TRBV7-3 and TRBJ2-1, reads GAGVSQTPSNKVTEKGKYVELRCDPISGHTALYWYRQSLGQGPEFLIYFQGTGAADDSGLPNDRFFAVRPEGSVSTLKIQRTERGDSAVYLCASSLGQGYREQFFGPGTRLTVL.